This T cell receptor beta chain was recovered during a study of blood T cell repertoires in COVID-19 (dated by TCRdb to between 2020 and 2021). A note on the overall study: Samples from collaborators originated in the United States, Italy and Spain and spanned both the acute and convalescent phases of COVID-19. A de-identified subject ID, COVID-19 status, age in years and sex were almost always included in the sample metadata. Where HLA class I and class II types were available, the types were taken from metadata supplied by the sample provider, not from assay-based typing. The material from the prospective study consisted of cDNA or gDNA derived from T cells, B-cell-depleted T cells, or PBMCs. The repertoires were released in a freely available public database meant as a resource for research on the immune response to SARS-CoV-2. The dataset comprised deeply sampled blood TCRbeta repertoires from subjects exposed to, actively infected with, or recovered from COVID-19. The samples were drawn from the first 160 participants of the ongoing ImmuneRACE study and from 1,254 subjects provided by 6 global collaborators.

About this clone itself: The antigen it binds to is not known. No quality values exist for individual bases; no much larger clone is one base distant.

The CDR3 numbers 14 residues from cysteine through phenylalanine. Left in the record is the CDR3 DNA by itself, 42 bases read in frame from the first base. After removal of 2 bases from V and 6 bases from J, the junction retains 2 bases not matched to a gene. CDR1 and CDR2 are read off the germline V gene as SGHRS and YFSETQ. Study-wide findings and limitations: The amount of clinical and demographic metadata varied by source and participant and was provided uncurated.

TCRbeta CDR3 regions were amplified from genomic DNA using the immunoSEQ Assay, a bias-controlled multiplex PCR. Per the original workflow: The number of nucleated cells in each sample was estimated by amplification of reference gene primers within the assay. Sequence reads were collapsed and filtered to measure the absolute abundance of every unique TCRbeta CDR3 rearrangement. For each sample, productive Simpson clonality was calculated as the square root of Simpson's diversity index across productive rearrangements. The clones in this table, taken by TCRdb from immuneACCESS, are in-frame only. Not every clone is retained; where verified, under half of the shortfall comes from an unresolved V gene, and the cause of the rest is unknown. V and J calls and clone size are as listed in that table; D and trimming were resolved from the DNA. This sample gives around 300,000 clones in total; roughly nine tenths of them show up just once. The ten largest clones take up 1.5% to 2% of the sample.

Participants in the prospective study were enrolled through a virtual design, were aged roughly 18 to 100 years, and lived in roughly 26 United States geographic areas. In the prospective study, participants were assigned to cohorts based on the clinical history participants reported in a screening survey and a study questionnaire. Recovered participants in ImmuneRACE Cohort 3 were defined by two consecutive negative NP/OP PCR tests, clearance by a healthcare professional, or resolution of symptoms. In the prospective study, mobile phlebotomists collected whole blood, serum and a nasopharyngeal or oropharyngeal swab from each participant. Participants in the prospective study had the option to provide additional blood draws and questionnaires over an approximately two-month period. Prospective study blood samples were shipped either frozen or at room temperature before DNA extraction.

The sample taken for sequencing was PBMCs or T cells enriched from blood (not recorded which). The TCR was taken from a middle-aged woman who had recovered from COVID-19. This receptor chain uses TRBV5-1 and TRBJ2-1, with 10 bases matching TRBD2. The nucleotides read TGCGCCAGCAGCTTCCTAGCGGGAGCCAATGAGCAGTTCTTC. Its translation is CASSFLAGANEQFF.